These 9 T cell receptor beta chains came from one sample sequenced in a study of cytomegalovirus exposure and HLA in healthy donors. It was with 60 Vbeta and 13 Jbeta primers that the PCR ran. This table comes from immunoSEQ multiplex PCR, and its TCRdb copy is limited to in-frame clones, with some not included. Here the sample spans 150,000 to 200,000 clones, 80% being singletons. The source material was PBMCs. The receptors come from a man aged 25 to 40 in good health and CMV-seropositive.

V gene TRBV5-4 combines with J gene TRBJ2-4; D ambiguous. Looked up from germline, CDR1 is SGHNT and CDR2 is YYREEE (reference sequence). Trimming stripped 3 bases from V and 5 bases from J, with 15 bases between. The CDR3 is made up of 15 amino acids. The CDR3 loop is CASSSPGYGQNIQYF. The DNA for the CDR3 is TGTGCCAGCAGCTCTCCCGGGTATGGCCAAAACATTCAGTACTTC.

The chain carries TRBV30 and TRBJ1-2, with 10 positions matching TRBD1. Germline CDR1 GTSNPN, CDR2 SVGIG (reference sequence). CDR3 length: 15 amino acids. With V trimmed by 1 base and J by 8 bases, 10 bases remained unmatched. The CDR3 sequence is CAWSGTGQGFEGYTF. In DNA, the CDR3 is TGTGCCTGGAGTGGAACGGGACAGGGGTTTGAAGGCTACACCTTC. The full variable domain, its missing parts supplied by reference TRBV30 and TRBJ1-2, is SQTIHQWPATLVQPVGSPLSLECTVEGTSNPNLYWYRQAAGRGLQLLFYSVGIGQISSEVPQNLSASRPQDRQFILSSKKLLLSDSGFYLCAWSGTGQGFEGYTFGSGTRLTVV.

This clone was seen only once. V usage is TRBV4-3 and J usage is TRBJ2-5; TRBD1 matches 12 bases. The J call may be wrong; the DNA end is better matched by TRBJ2-7. The CDR3 totals 15 residues. The germline CDR1 and CDR2 sequences are LGHNA and YSLEER. CDR3 region: CASSQGTGGRYEQYF. CDR3 sequence (DNA): TGCGCCAGCAGCCAGGGGACAGGGGGCCGGTACGAGCAGTACTTC.

J is TRBJ1-6 and V is TRBV11-3; no clear D gene. Per the germline V gene, CDR1 is SGHNT and CDR2 is YENEEA. Trimming took off 1 base at V and 4 bases at J, with 17 bases between the two ends. CDR3 length: 18 amino acids. CDR3 sequence reads: CASSLGGESTGYNSPLHF. Here the CDR3 DNA reads TGTGCCAGCAGCTTAGGCGGGGAGTCCACCGGTTATAATTCACCCCTCCACTTT.

The rearrangement links TRBV6-5 to TRBJ1-1; D gene uncertain. Looked up from germline, CDR1 is MNHEY and CDR2 is SVGAGI. Trimming pared 6 bases from V and 3 bases from J, leaving 8 bases between. The CDR3 is made up of 12 amino acids. CDR3 sequence reads: CASREWDTEAFF. In nucleotides, the CDR3 is TGTGCCAGCAGGGAGTGGGACACTGAAGCTTTCTTT.

The gene calls are TRBV7-8 and TRBJ2-7; tentatively, D is TRBD2 (7 bases). Per germline, CDR1 SGHVS and CDR2 FQNEAQ. V was shortened by 4 bases and J by 2 bases, with 18 bases between the two germline ends. The CDR3 is 16 residues long. The CDR3 sequence is CASSSLGGGLTYEQYF. The CDR3 region has the DNA TGTGCCAGCAGCTCCCTTGGGGGGGGCCTAACCTACGAGCAGTACTTC. The full variable domain, in which reference TRBV7-8 and TRBJ2-7 provide the parts outside the CDR3, is GAGVSQSPRYKVAKRGQDVALRCDPISGHVSLFWYQQALGQGPEFLTYFQNEAQLDKSGLPSDRFFAERPEGSVSTLKIQRTQQEDSAVYLCASSSLGGGLTYEQYFGPGTRLTVT.

As to this clone: The same CDR3 is also encoded by other DNA sequences in this sample. V usage is TRBV4-1 and J usage is TRBJ1-5, with 7 bases aligning to TRBD1. CDR1 MGHRA and CDR2 YSYEKL come from the germline V gene. V shed 1 base and J 3 bases; nucleotides not matched to a gene: 6. This CDR3 contains 16 residues. CDR3 loop: CASSQVKGTANQPQHF. In DNA form, the CDR3 reads TGCGCCAGCAGCCAAGTCAAAGGGACAGCCAATCAGCCCCAGCATTTT.

The rearrangement uses TRBV15 and TRBJ2-1; D unclear. CDR1 is LNHNV, CDR2 YYDKDF, per germline (reference sequence). The CDR3 extends over 12 amino acids. Trimming took 5 bases from V and 5 from J, leaving 7 bases between them. CDR3 residues: CATSPPDNEQFF. The CDR3, as DNA: TGTGCCACCAGCCCCCCGGACAATGAGCAGTTCTTC.

This clone has only a few counts. The junction differs from germline at one of its ends, possibly a read error. J is TRBJ2-7 and V is TRBV19; 9 positions match TRBD1. The CDR3 extends over 15 amino acids. In germline, CDR1 is LNHDA, CDR2 SQIVND (reference sequence). The CDR3 DNA sequence: TGTGCCAGTAGGCTCGTGGACGGACAGGGGTTACAGCCTGACTTC. Protein: CASRLVDGQGLQPDF. Based on the CDR3 plus reference TRBV19 and TRBJ2-7, the full variable domain is DGGITQSPKYLFRKEGQNVTLSCEQNLNHDAMYWYRQDPGQGLRLIYYSQIVNDFQKGDIAEGYSVSREKKESFPLTVTSAQKNPTAFYLCASRLVDGQGLQPDFGPGTRLTVT.